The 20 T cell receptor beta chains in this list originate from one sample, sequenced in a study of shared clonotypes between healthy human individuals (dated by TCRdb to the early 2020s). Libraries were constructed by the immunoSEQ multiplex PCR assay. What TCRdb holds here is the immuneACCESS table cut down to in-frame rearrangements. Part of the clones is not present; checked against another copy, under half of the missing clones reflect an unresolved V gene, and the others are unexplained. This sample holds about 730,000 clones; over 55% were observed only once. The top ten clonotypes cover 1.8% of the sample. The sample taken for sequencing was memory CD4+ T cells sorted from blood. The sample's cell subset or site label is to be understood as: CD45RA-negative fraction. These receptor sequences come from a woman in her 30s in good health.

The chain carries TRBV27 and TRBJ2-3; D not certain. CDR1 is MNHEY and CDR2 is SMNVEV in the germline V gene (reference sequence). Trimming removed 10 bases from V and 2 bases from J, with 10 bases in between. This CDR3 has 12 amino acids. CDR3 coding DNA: TGTGCCATCGTTCGCCCCACAGATACGCAGTATTTT. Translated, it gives CAIVRPTDTQYF.

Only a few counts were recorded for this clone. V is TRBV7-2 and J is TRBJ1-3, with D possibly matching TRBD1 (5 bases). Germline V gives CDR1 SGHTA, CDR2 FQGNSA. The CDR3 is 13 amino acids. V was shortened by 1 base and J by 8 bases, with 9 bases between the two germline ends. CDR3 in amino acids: CASSLVEGDTIYF. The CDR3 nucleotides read TGTGCCAGCAGCTTAGTCGAAGGGGACACCATATATTTT.

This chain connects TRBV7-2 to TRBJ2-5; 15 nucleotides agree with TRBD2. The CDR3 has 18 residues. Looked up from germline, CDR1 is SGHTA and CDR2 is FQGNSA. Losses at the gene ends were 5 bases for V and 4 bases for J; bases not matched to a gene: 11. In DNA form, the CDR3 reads TGTGCCAGCAGCCGGGCGCCGGGACTAGCGGGAGGCGGAGAGACCCAGTACTTC. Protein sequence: CASSRAPGLAGGGETQYF.

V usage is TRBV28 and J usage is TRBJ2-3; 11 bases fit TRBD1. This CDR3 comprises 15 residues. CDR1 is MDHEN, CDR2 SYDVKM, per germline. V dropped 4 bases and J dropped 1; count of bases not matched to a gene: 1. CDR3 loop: CASSWGQGGTDTQYF. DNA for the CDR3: TGTGCCAGCAGTTGGGGACAGGGGGGCACAGATACGCAGTATTTT.

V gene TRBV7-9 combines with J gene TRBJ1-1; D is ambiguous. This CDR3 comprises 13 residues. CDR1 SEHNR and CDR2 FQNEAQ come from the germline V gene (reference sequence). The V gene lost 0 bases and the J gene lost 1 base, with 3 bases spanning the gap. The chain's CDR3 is CASSLAQNTEAFF. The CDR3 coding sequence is TGTGCCAGCAGCTTAGCACAGAACACTGAAGCTTTCTTT.

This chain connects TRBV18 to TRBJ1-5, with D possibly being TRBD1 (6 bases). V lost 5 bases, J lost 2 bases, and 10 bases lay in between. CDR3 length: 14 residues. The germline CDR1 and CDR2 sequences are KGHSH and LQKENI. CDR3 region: CASSDQGRNQPQHF. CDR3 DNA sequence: TGTGCCAGCTCAGACCAGGGGCGCAATCAGCCCCAGCATTTT.

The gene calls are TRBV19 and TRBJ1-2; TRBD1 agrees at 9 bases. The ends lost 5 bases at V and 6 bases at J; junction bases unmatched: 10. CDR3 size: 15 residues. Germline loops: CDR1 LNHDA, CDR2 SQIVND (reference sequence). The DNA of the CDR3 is TGTGCCAGTAGTTCTCCCGGGACAGGGTCCCATGGCTACACCTTC. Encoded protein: CASSSPGTGSHGYTF.

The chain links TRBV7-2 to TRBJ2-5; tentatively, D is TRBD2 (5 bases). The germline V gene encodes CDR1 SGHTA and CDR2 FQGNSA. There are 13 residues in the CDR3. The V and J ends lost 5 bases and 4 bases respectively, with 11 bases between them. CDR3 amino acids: CASSPGRGETQYF. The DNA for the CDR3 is TGTGCCAGCAGCCCCGGACGGGGAGAGACCCAGTACTTC.

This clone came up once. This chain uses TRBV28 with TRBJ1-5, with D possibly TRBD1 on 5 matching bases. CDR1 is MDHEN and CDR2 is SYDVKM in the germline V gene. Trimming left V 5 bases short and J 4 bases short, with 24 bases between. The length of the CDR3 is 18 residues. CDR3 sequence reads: CASSLLLGRGFRNQPQHF. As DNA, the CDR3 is TGTGCCAGCAGTCTCTTATTGGGACGGGGTTTTAGGAATCAGCCCCAGCATTTT.

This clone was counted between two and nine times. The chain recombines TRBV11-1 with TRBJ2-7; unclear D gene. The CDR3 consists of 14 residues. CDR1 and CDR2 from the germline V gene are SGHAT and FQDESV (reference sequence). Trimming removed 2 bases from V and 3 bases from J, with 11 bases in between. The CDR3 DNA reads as TGTGCCAGCAGCTTATTCATCTCCGACTACGAGCAGTACTTC. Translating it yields CASSLFISDYEQYF.

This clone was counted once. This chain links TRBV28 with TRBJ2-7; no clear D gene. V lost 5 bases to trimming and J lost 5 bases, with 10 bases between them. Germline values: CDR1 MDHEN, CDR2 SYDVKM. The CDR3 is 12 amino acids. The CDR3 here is CASSGVLDEQYF. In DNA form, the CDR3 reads TGTGCCAGCAGTGGGGTCCTGGACGAGCAGTACTTC.

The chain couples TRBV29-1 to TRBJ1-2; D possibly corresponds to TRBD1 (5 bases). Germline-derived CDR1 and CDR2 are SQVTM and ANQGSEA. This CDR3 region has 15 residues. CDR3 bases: TGCAGAGTCTCGGCGGCAGGGAGTGTAGACTATGGCTACACCTTC. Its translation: CRVSAAGSVDYGYTF.

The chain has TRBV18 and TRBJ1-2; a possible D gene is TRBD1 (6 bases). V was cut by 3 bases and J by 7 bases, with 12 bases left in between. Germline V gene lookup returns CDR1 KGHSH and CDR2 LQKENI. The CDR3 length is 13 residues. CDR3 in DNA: TGTGCCAGCTCACCCGGACAGAGGAGTGGCTACACCTTC. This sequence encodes CASSPGQRSGYTF.

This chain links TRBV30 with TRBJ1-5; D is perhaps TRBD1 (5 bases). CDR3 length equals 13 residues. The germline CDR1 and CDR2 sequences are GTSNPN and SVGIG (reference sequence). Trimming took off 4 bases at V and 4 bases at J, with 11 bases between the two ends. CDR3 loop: CAWNSGGNQPQHF. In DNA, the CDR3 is TGTGCCTGGAACTCCGGGGGGAATCAGCCCCAGCATTTT.

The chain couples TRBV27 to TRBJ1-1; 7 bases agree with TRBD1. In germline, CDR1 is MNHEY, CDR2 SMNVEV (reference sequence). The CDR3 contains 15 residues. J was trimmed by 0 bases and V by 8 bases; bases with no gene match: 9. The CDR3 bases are TGTGCCAGCGGAATGACAGGGAGGATGAACACTGAAGCTTTCTTT. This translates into CASGMTGRMNTEAFF.

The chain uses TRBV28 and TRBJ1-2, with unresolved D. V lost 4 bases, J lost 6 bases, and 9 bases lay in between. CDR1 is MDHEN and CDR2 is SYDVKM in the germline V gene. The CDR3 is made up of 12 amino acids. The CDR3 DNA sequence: TGTGCCAGCAGTTACCATATAGATGGCTACACCTTC. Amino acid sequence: CASSYHIDGYTF.

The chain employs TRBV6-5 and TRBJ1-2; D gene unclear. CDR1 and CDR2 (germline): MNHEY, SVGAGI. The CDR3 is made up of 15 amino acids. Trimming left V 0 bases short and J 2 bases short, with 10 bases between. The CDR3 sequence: CASSYSRYPNYGYTF. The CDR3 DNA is TGTGCCAGCAGTTACTCTCGCTACCCCAACTATGGCTACACCTTC.

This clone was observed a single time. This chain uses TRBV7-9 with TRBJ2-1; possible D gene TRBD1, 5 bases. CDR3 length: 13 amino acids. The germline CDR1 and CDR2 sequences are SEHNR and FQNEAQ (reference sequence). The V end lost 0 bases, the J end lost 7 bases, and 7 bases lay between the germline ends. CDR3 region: CASSLAGVNEQFF. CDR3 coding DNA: TGTGCCAGCAGCTTAGCAGGGGTTAATGAGCAGTTCTTC.

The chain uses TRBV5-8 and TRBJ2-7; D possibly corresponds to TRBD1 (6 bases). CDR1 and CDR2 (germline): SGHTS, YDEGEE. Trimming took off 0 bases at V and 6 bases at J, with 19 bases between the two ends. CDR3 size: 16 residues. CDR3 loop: CASSLGSKGEGGEQYF. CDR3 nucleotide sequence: TGTGCCAGCAGCTTGGGAAGTAAGGGGGAAGGAGGCGAGCAGTACTTC.

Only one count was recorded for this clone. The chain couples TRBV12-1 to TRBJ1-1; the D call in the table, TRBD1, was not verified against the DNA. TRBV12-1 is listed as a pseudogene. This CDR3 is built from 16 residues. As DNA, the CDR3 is TGTGCCAGCAGCTCCTCTAATGACAGATGGAACACTGAAGCTTTCTTT. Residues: CASSSSNDRWNTEAFF.